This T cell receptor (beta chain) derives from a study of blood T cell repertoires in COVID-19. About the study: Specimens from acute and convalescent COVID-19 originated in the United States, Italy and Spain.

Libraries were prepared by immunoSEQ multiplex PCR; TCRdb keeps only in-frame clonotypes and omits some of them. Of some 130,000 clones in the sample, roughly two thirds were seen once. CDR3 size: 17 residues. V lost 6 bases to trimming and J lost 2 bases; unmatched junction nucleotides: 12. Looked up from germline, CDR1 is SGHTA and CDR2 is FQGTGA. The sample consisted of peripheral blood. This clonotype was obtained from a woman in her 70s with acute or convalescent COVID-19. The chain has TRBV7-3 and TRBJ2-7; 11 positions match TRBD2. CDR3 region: CASSPNPGLADTYEQYF. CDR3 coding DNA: TGTGCCAGCAGTCCTAACCCGGGACTAGCGGACACCTACGAGCAGTACTTC.